The 8 T cell receptor beta chains in this list originate from one sample, sequenced in a study of CD8+CD57+ T cells in acquired aplastic anemia. CDR3 and TCR beta VDJ profiling relied on genomic DNA as the template. MiXCR was run by TCRdb on the reads, yielding one entry per CDR3 protein. The table has tens of thousands of distinct CDR3 sequences, roughly half seen once. The specimen sequenced was sorted CD4+, CD8+, or CD8+CD57+ T cells (not recorded which) from PBMCs. The receptors were gathered from a human donor in good health, serving as a control.

This clonotype occurred a few times. This sequence joins TRBV27 and TRBJ1-4; D possibly corresponds to TRBD1 (6 bases). Germline V lookup: CDR1 MNHEY, CDR2 SMNVEV (reference sequence). The CDR3 loop spans 17 amino acids. V was clipped by 2 bases and J by 8 bases, with 21 bases between them. The CDR3, as DNA: TGTGCCAGCAGTTTAACCTTGGGGGGGGCGATTTCCGAAAAACTGTTTTTT. This encodes CASSLTLGGAISEKLFF.

A remark on this clonotype: A much larger clone differs by one base, so this may be a read error. The chain joins TRBV6-5 to TRBJ2-1; no definite D call. The CDR3 runs to 14 residues. Germline V gives CDR1 MNHEY, CDR2 SVGAGI. The CDR3 reads CASSYSGPHNERFF. CDR3 DNA sequence: TGTGCCAGCAGTTACTCAGGGCCCCACAATGAGCGGTTCTTC.

CDR3 DNA: TGTGCCACCAGCACTCGACAGGGACCGAGGGATGGCTACACCTTC. This encodes CATSTRQGPRDGYTF. This chain connects TRBV15 to TRBJ1-2; 7 bases line up with TRBD1. The germline V gene encodes CDR1 LNHNV and CDR2 YYDKDF (reference sequence). CDR3 length: 15 amino acids. The J segment lost 6 bases and the V segment lost 4 bases, leaving 11 bases of the junction unmatched.

The chain links TRBV27 to TRBJ2-1; 14 bases align to TRBD2. V shed 5 bases, J shed 7 bases, and the junction held 10 bases outside the gene matches. CDR1 and CDR2 (germline): MNHEY, SMNVEV (reference sequence). The CDR3 spans 17 residues. The CDR3: CASSLHGLAGGRNEQFF. The CDR3 DNA reads TGTGCCAGCAGTCTCCACGGACTAGCGGGGGGACGGAATGAGCAGTTCTTC.

V usage is TRBV20-1 and J usage is TRBJ1-2; 9 nucleotides match TRBD1. Germline V gene data show CDR1 as DFQATT and CDR2 as SNEGSKA (reference sequence). The V and J ends lost 3 bases and 8 bases, in that order; junction bases with no gene match: 13. The CDR3 extends over 15 amino acids. In DNA form, the CDR3 reads TGCAGTGCTAGCCCGGGACAGGGAGGGGTTGCGGGCTACACCTTC. This codes for CSASPGQGGVAGYTF.

This clonotype is judged medium-sized. V is TRBV24-1 and J is TRBJ1-1; possibly TRBD1 for D (6 bases). The germline gives CDR1 KGHDR, CDR2 SFDVKD. V was pared by 7 bases and J by 4 bases, with 15 bases between. This CDR3 is built from 14 residues. This CDR3 reads CATREGTSGTEAFF. Written as DNA, the CDR3 is TGTGCCACCAGGGAGGGGACATCTGGCACTGAAGCTTTCTTT.

This clonotype was counted ten times or more. V gene TRBV5-4 combines with J gene TRBJ2-5; TRBD2 matches 14 bases. The junction had 8 bases not matched to a gene; V was cut back by 3 bases and J by 1 base. The germline V gene encodes CDR1 SGHNT and CDR2 YYREEE (reference sequence). This CDR3 contains 18 residues. CDR3 nucleotides: TGTGCCAGCAGCTACCTGGGACTAGCGGGAGTCGGCCAAGAGACCCAGTACTTC. The encoded protein is CASSYLGLAGVGQETQYF.

The CDR3 nucleotides are TGCAGTGCCATCGGGACTAGCGGGCCCGAAGATACGCAGTATTTT. It codes for CSAIGTSGPEDTQYF. The chain couples TRBV20-1 to TRBJ2-3; 12 nucleotides match TRBD2. Germline lookup yields CDR1 DFQATT and CDR2 SNEGSKA (reference sequence). CDR3 size: 15 residues. Unmatched junction bases numbered 9, after V lost 6 bases and J lost 5 bases.